The source of this T cell receptor beta chain is a study of T cells in Graves' hyperthyroidism and ophthalmopathy. RNA transcripts provided the source from which TCR beta CDR3 regions were amplified. A set of HTBI primers served as the primers for a first-round RT-PCR of the TCR CDR3. TCRdb recomputed calls from the multiplex PCR reads with MiXCR, one row per CDR3 protein. The repertoire holds 500,000 to 550,000 distinct CDR3 sequences, about 20% seen once, with about 50% in the top ten. The CDR3 contains 13 residues. Trimming left V 4 bases short and J 1 base short, with 7 bases between. Germline CDR1 and CDR2: SNHLY and FYNNEI. This clonotype was observed at least ten times. The authors took PBMCs from 8 to 10 ml fresh peripheral blood.

Sequences were obtained from blood. This sequence joins TRBV2 and TRBJ1-1; TRBD1 might be the D (5 bases). The TCR was taken from a man aged 40-49 years with Graves' ophthalmopathy. The DNA for the CDR3 is TGTGCCAGCAGTGGACAGTGGAACACTGAAGCTTTCTTT. It encodes CASSGQWNTEAFF.